This TCR beta chain emerged from a study of CD8+CD57+ T cells in acquired aplastic anemia (dated by TCRdb to the late 2010s). About the study as a whole: Extracted DNA from sorted CD4+ and CD8+ cells averaged approximately 3 ug, ranging from roughly 0.19 to 27.4 ug. A CD8+CD57+ expansion meant a frequency higher than the mean frequency seen in healthy subjects.

Points on this clonotype: The antigen this receptor binds is unknown. One base away there is no much larger clone; base qualities are not given.

Expansion of CD8+CD57+ cells had been shown by flow cytometry in the patients chosen for sequencing. Severe acquired aplastic anemia was diagnosed in all patients according to International Study of Aplastic Anemia and Agranulocytosis and Camitta criteria. No patient had received any therapy when blood was sampled. The study deep-sequenced TCR repertoires of sorted CD4+ and CD8+ blood T cells from severe aplastic anemia patients and healthy subjects. Patients were enrolled in the USA under clinicaltrials.gov protocols 00001620, 01623167, 00001397, 00071045, 00081523 and 00961064. Ficoll-Paque density gradient centrifugation was used to isolate peripheral blood mononuclear cells. Before DNA was extracted, CD4+ and CD8+ T cells were sorted using either FACS or magnetic beads. Here is what the overall study found, with its caveats: Twenty-nine CD8+ CDR3 sequences were found to be shared between patients and controls, but these sequences appeared to be highly expressed in patients and within the immunodominant clones of the patients. No significant difference in CD8+ Simpson's diversity was found between patients and healthy controls (P=0.060).

Genomic DNA was used as template for profiling of TCR beta VDJ combinations and CDR3 sequences. TCR repertoire sequencing was run on an Illumina HiSeq 2000. The original methods were these. TRBV/TRBJ rearrangement plots, CDR3 size and DJ length profiles, and Simpson's diversity index were used to assess repertoires. The most abundant DNA sequence in the deep sequencing data was taken as the immunodominant clone. CDR3 amino acid sequences were screened for sharing across subjects and were compared with published repertoires and the VDJdb database. In-frame beta chains were kept once TCRdb had trimmed the public reads at Q25 with fastp and called clones with MiXCR. Each entry is one CDR3 protein sequence, shown with its most common DNA and genes. TCRdb's processing, not the authors' own work, is the source of the V and J calls. Recorded for this sample are under 250,000 distinct CDR3 sequences; approximately 60% of them occurred a single time. The top ten hold about 60% of the sample.

The sequence was collected from a human donor with aplastic anemia. The sample comprised sorted CD4+, CD8+, or CD8+CD57+ T cells (not recorded which) from PBMCs.

The DNA is as follows: TGCAGTGCTAGAGGAAGCGGACAGGGGTTCAACGAGCAGTACTTC. Translated, this gives CSARGSGQGFNEQYF. The rearranged chain carries TRBV20-1 and TRBJ2-7, and 9 junction bases match TRBD1. There are 15 amino acids in the CDR3, from cysteine to phenylalanine inclusive. Just the 45-base CDR3 DNA is kept, in frame starting at base 1. The germline V gene (reference sequence) gives CDR1 as DFQATT and CDR2 as SNEGSKA. The germline V and J ends show losses of 1 base and 5 bases respectively, and no gene match explains 9 bases of the junction.